One and the same sample provided the 8 T cell receptor beta chains below, sequenced in a study of blood T cell repertoires in COVID-19 (dated by TCRdb to 2018 to 2021). Preparation of the library involved the immunoSEQ multiplex PCR assay. The table comes from immuneACCESS by way of TCRdb, which keeps in-frame sequences with V and J called. Part of the clones is missing from these tables; in studies checked, under half for an unresolved V gene and the rest for unknown reasons. Recorded for this sample are about 130,000 clones; less than 85% of them occurred a single time. About 15% of the sample is in the top ten clones. Sequencing input: peripheral blood. The source of these receptors is a woman of 80 years or more with acute or convalescent COVID-19.

The chain is built from TRBV4-3 and TRBJ2-1, with D possibly being TRBD2 (6 bases). Germline CDR1 reads LGHNA; CDR2 reads YSLEER. The V end was cut by 3 bases, the J end by 8 bases, with 14 bases between. The CDR3 is 14 amino acids. DNA for the CDR3: TGCGCCAGCAGCCACCCCGGGAGAAGGGATGAGCAGTTCTTC. Translating it yields CASSHPGRRDEQFF.

The chain carries TRBV27 and TRBJ1-1; 8 nucleotides match TRBD1. This CDR3 spans 15 amino acids. The ends lost 5 bases at V and 4 bases at J; junction bases unmatched: 9. CDR1 and CDR2 (germline): MNHEY, SMNVEV (reference sequence). This chain's CDR3 is CASSPGQGVSTEAFF. In DNA, the CDR3 is TGTGCCAGCAGTCCAGGACAGGGCGTGAGCACTGAAGCTTTCTTT.

The V call is TRBV12-5, the J call TRBJ1-1, with a possible D match to TRBD1 (5 bases). Germline-derived CDR1 and CDR2 are LGHNT and FRNRAP. The CDR3 is 15 residues long. V shed 0 bases and J shed 4 bases, with 12 bases lying between them. CDR3 coding DNA: TGTGCTAGTGGTTTGGTAACAGGAGTGATCACTGAAGCTTTCTTT. As protein: CASGLVTGVITEAFF.

The DNA for the CDR3 is TGTGCCACCAGTGATGGAGGGAGGGGGGTTCAAGAGACCCAGTACTTC. This gives the protein CATSDGGRGVQETQYF. This sequence joins TRBV24-1 and TRBJ2-5, with TRBD2 as a possible D gene (7 bases). This CDR3 is 16 amino acids long. V lost 3 bases and J lost 2, with 15 bases in between. The germline V gene encodes CDR1 KGHDR and CDR2 SFDVKD.

The V gene is TRBV7-2, the J gene TRBJ1-4; 7 bases map to TRBD1. The CDR3 has 16 residues. V dropped 5 bases and J dropped 7; count of bases not matched to a gene: 13. From germline, CDR1 is SGHTA and CDR2 FQGNSA. The CDR3: CASSPSSGGVFEKLFF. The CDR3 bases are TGTGCCAGCAGCCCTTCTTCAGGGGGTGTTTTTGAAAAACTGTTTTTT.

The V call is TRBV7-2, the J call TRBJ1-3; D gene uncertain. The CDR3 is 14 residues long. V was shortened by 1 base and J by 1 base, with 5 bases between the two germline ends. Germline loops: CDR1 SGHTA, CDR2 FQGNSA. In nucleotides, the CDR3 is TGTGCCAGCAGCTTAGAAGCGTCTGGAAACACCATATATTTT. This translates into CASSLEASGNTIYF.

This rearrangement joins TRBV7-9 to TRBJ1-1, with 8 positions matching TRBD1. Germline V gives CDR1 SEHNR, CDR2 FQNEAQ (reference sequence). Trimming took 5 bases from V and 5 from J; bases not matched to a gene: 7. This CDR3 has 14 residues. Here the CDR3 reads CASSPQGARTEAFF. The CDR3 DNA reads TGTGCCAGCAGCCCTCAGGGGGCGAGGACTGAAGCTTTCTTT.

The chain recombines TRBV10-2 with TRBJ2-7, with 13 positions matching TRBD2. V gave up 10 bases and J gave up 2 bases; unmatched junction bases: 14. Germline V lookup: CDR1 WSHSY, CDR2 SAAADI. This CDR3 has 17 residues. The CDR3 region is CATYPGTSGKGAYEQYF. The CDR3 nucleotides read TGCGCCACGTACCCCGGGACTAGCGGGAAAGGGGCCTACGAGCAGTACTTC.